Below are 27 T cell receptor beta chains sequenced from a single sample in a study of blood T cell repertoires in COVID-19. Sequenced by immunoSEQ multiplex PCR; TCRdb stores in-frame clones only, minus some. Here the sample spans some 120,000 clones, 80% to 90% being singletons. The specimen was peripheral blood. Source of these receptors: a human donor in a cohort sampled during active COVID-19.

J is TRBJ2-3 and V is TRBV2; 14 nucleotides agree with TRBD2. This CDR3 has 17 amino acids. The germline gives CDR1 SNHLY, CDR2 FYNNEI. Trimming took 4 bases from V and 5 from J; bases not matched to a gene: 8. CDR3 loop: CASSVTSGGAERDTQYF. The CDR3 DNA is TGTGCCAGCAGTGTGACTAGCGGGGGGGCCGAGAGAGATACGCAGTATTTT.

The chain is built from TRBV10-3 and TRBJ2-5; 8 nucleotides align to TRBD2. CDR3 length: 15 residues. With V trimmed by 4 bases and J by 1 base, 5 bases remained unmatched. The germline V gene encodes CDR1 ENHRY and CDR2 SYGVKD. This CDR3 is CAISAPSGPQETQYF. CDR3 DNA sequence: TGTGCCATCAGTGCTCCTAGCGGGCCCCAAGAGACCCAGTACTTC.

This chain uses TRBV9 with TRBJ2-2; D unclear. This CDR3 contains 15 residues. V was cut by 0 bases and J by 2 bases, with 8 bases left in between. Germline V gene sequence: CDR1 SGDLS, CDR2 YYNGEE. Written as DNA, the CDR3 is TGTGCCAGCAGCGTAGAGGCAGGTAACACCGGGGAGCTGTTTTTT. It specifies CASSVEAGNTGELFF.

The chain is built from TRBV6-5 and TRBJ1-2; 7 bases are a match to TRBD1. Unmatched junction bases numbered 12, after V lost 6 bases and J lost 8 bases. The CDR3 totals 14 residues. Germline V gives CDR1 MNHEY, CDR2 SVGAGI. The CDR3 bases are TGTGCCAGCAGCGTTTTGACAGGGAGCAAGGGCTACACCTTC. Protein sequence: CASSVLTGSKGYTF.

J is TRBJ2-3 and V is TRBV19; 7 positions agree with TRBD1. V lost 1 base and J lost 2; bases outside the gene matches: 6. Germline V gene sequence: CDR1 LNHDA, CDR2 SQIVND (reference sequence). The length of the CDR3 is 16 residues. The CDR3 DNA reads TGTGCCAGTAGTATAGGGACAGGAGGTCCCACAGATACGCAGTATTTT. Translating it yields CASSIGTGGPTDTQYF.

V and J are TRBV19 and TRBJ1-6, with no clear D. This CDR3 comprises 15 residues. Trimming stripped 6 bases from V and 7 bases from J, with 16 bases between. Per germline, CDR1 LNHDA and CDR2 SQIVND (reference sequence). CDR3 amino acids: CASSTLPGGNSPLHF. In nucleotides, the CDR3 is TGTGCCAGTAGCACCCTACCGGGAGGGAATTCACCCCTCCACTTT.

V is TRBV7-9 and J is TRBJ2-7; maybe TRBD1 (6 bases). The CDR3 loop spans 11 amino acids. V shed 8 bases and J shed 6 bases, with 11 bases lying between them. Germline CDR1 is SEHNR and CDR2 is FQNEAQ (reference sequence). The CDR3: CASQGLGEQYF. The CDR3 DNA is TGTGCCAGCCAGGGGTTGGGCGAGCAGTACTTC.

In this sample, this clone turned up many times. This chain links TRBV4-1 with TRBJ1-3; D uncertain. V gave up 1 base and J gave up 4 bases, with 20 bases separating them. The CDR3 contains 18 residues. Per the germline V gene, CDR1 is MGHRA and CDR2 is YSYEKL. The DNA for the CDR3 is TGCGCCAGCAGCCAAGTCTCGCGGAATTTGGCGGCGGGAAACACCATATATTTT. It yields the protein CASSQVSRNLAAGNTIYF.

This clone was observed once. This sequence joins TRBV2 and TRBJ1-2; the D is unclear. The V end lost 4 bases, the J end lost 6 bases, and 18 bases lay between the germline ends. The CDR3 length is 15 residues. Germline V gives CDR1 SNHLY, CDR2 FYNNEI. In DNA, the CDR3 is TGTGCCAGCAGTGTTTTTCCCCGCGGCGAGGATGGCTACACCTTC. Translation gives CASSVFPRGEDGYTF.

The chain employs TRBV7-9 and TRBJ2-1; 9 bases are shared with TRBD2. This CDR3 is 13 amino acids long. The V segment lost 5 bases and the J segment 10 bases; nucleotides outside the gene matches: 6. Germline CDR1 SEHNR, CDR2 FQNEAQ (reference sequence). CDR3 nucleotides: TGTGCCAGCAGCCCAACTAGCGGGCCCGAGCAGTTCTTC. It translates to CASSPTSGPEQFF.

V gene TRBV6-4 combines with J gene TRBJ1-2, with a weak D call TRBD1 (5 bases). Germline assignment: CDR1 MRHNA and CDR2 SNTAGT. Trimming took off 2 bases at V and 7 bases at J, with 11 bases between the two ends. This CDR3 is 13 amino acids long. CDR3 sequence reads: CASSDRGTGGYTF. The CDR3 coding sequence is TGTGCCAGCAGTGACAGGGGCACCGGTGGCTACACCTTC.

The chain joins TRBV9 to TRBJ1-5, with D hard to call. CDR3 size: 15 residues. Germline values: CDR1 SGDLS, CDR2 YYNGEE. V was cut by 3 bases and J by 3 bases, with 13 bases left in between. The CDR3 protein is CASSAQVKPNQPQHF. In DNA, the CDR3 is TGTGCCAGCAGCGCTCAGGTCAAGCCCAATCAGCCCCAGCATTTT.

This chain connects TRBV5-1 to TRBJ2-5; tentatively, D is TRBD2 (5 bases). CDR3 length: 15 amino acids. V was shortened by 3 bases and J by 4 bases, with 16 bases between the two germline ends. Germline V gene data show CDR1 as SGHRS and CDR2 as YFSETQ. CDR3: CASSSGIQVGETQYF. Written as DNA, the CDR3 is TGCGCCAGCAGCTCCGGGATTCAGGTGGGAGAGACCCAGTACTTC.

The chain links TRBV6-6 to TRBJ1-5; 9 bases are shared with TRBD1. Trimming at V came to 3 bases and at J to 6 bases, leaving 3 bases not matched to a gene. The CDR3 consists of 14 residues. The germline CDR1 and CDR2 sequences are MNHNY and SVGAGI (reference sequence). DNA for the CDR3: TGTGCCAGCAGTTATACAGGGGGCCGTCAGCCCCAGCATTTT. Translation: CASSYTGGRQPQHF.

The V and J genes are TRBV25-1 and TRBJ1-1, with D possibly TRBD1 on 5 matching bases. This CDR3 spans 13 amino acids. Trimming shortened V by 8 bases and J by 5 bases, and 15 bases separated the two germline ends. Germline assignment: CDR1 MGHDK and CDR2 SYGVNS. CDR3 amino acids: CASGGTVGTEAFF. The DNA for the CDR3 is TGTGCCAGCGGAGGGACCGTGGGAACTGAAGCTTTCTTT.

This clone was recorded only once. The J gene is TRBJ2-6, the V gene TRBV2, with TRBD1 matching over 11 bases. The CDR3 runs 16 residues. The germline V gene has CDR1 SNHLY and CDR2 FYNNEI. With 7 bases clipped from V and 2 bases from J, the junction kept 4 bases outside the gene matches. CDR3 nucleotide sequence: TGTGCCAGCATGTTGGACAGGGGGCCTGGGGCCAACGTCCTGACTTTC. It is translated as CASMLDRGPGANVLTF. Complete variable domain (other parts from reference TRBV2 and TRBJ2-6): EPEVTQTPSHQVTQMGQEVILRCVPISNHLYFYWYRQILGQKVEFLVSFYNNEISEKSEIFDDQFSVERPDGSNFTLKIRSTKLEDSAMYFCASMLDRGPGANVLTFGAGSRLTVL.

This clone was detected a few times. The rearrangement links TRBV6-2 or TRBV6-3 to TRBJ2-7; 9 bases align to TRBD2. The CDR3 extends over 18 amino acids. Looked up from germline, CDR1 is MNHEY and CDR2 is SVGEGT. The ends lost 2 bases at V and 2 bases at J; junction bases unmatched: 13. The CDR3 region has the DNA TGTGCCAGCAGTTACCCGGCTAGCGGGGCGCCGGGGGCCTACGAGCAGTACTTC. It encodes CASSYPASGAPGAYEQYF.

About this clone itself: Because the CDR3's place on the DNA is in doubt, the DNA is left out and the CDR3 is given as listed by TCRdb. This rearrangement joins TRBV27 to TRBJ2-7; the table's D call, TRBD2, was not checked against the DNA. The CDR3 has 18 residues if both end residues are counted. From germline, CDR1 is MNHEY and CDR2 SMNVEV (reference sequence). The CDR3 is CASSLGMGGRTHPYEQYF.

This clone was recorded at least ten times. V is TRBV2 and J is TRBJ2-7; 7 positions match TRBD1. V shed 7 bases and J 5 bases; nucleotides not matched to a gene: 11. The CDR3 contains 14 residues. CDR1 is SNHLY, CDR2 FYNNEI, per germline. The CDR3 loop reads CASIPRDRPDEQYF. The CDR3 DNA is TGTGCCAGCATCCCCCGGGACAGACCCGACGAGCAGTACTTC. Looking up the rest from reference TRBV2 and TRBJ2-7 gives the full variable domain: EPEVTQTPSHQVTQMGQEVILRCVPISNHLYFYWYRQILGQKVEFLVSFYNNEISEKSEIFDDQFSVERPDGSNFTLKIRSTKLEDSAMYFCASIPRDRPDEQYFGPGTRLTVT.

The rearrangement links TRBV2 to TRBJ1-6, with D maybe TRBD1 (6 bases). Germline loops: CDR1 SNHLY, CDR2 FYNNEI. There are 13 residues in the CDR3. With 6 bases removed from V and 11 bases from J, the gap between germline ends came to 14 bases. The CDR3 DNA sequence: TGTGCCAGCAGAGGGACATTTAGACCACCCCTCCACTTT. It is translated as CASRGTFRPPLHF.

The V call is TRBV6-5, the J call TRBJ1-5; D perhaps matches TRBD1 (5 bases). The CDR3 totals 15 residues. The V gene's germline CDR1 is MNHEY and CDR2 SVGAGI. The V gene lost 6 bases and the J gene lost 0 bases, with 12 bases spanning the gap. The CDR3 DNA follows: TGTGCCAGCAGCCTACAGGATAATAGCAATCAGCCCCAGCATTTT. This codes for CASSLQDNSNQPQHF.

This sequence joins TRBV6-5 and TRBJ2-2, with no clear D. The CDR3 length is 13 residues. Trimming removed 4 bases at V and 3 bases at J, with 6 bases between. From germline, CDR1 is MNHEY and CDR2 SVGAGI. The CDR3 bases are TGTGCCAGCAGTTGGGCCGACACCGGGGAGCTGTTTTTT. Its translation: CASSWADTGELFF.

CDR3 bases: TGTGCCAGTAGTCCGGGGACAGTAAACTCCTACGAGCAGTACTTC. Translation gives CASSPGTVNSYEQYF. This chain uses TRBV19 with TRBJ2-7, with 7 bases matching TRBD1. This CDR3 spans 15 amino acids. Germline V gives CDR1 LNHDA, CDR2 SQIVND (reference sequence). Trimming took 5 bases from V and 0 from J; bases not matched to a gene: 7.

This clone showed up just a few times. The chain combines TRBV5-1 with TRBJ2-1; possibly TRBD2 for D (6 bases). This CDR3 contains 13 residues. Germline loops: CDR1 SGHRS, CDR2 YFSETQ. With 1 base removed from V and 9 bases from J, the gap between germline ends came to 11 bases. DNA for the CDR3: TGCGCCAGCAGCTTGCTGGGGGGTGGTGAGCAGTTCTTC. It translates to CASSLLGGGEQFF.

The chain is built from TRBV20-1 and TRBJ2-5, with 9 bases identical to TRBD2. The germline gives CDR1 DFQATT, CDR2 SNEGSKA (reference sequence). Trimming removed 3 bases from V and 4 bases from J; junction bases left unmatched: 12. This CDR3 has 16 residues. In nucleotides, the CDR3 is TGCAGTGCTAGTCGGTCGGCGGGGGGGCCGGGAGAGACCCAGTACTTC. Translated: CSASRSAGGPGETQYF.

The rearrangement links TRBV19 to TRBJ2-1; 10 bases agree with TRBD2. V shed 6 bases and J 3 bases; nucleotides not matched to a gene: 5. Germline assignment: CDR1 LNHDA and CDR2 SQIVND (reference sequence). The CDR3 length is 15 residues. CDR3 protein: CASRASGGLYNEQFF. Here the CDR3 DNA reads TGTGCCAGTAGAGCTAGCGGGGGACTCTACAATGAGCAGTTCTTC.

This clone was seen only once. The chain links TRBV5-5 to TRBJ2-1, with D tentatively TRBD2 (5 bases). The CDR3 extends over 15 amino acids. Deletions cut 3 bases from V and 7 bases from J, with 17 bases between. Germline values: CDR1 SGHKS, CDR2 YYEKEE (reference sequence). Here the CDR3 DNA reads TGTGCCAGCAGCTGGGCCACCGGGATACGGAATGAGCAGTTCTTC. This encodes CASSWATGIRNEQFF.